Each of the 24 T cell receptor beta chains below was sequenced from the same sample in a study of blood T cell repertoires in COVID-19. Produced via immunoSEQ multiplex PCR; TCRdb's table is partial and in-frame only. The table includes about 360,000 clones, roughly 86% detected once. The sequencing sample was made of PBMCs or T cells enriched from blood (not recorded which). The receptors derive from a woman between 40 and 50 years old with acute COVID-19.

This rearrangement joins TRBV4-1 to TRBJ2-2; 7 nucleotides align to TRBD2. Germline assignment: CDR1 MGHRA and CDR2 YSYEKL. CDR3 length: 18 residues. The V segment lost 0 bases and the J segment 0 bases; nucleotides outside the gene matches: 7. DNA for the CDR3: TGCGCCAGCAGCCAAGAAGCTAGCGGTAAAACGAACACCGGGGAGCTGTTTTTT. Its protein is CASSQEASGKTNTGELFF.

This sequence joins TRBV5-4 and TRBJ2-1; 8 bases match TRBD2. This CDR3 contains 15 residues. The germline V gene has CDR1 SGHNT and CDR2 YYREEE (reference sequence). The J segment lost 5 bases and the V segment lost 1 base, leaving 5 bases of the junction unmatched. For the CDR3, the DNA is TGTGCCAGCAGCTTGTACAGCGGGGGTCACAATGAGCAGTTCTTC. It encodes CASSLYSGGHNEQFF.

This sequence joins TRBV4-1 and TRBJ1-2, with 7 bases that match TRBD1. Germline CDR1 reads MGHRA; CDR2 reads YSYEKL. Unmatched junction bases numbered 7, after V lost 4 bases and J lost 8 bases. This CDR3 is built from 13 residues. In DNA, the CDR3 is TGCGCCAGCAGCCGAGACAGGGTCGACGGCTACACCTTC. It specifies CASSRDRVDGYTF.

The rearrangement links TRBV10-3 to TRBJ1-6, with 11 bases identical to TRBD1. The CDR3 extends over 15 amino acids. The J segment lost 9 bases and the V segment lost 1 base, leaving 2 bases of the junction unmatched. Germline CDR1 reads ENHRY; CDR2 reads SYGVKD. Here the CDR3 reads CAISEFGQGASPLHF. The CDR3 nucleotides read TGTGCCATCAGTGAGTTTGGACAGGGGGCTTCACCCCTCCACTTT.

V gene TRBV6-5 combines with J gene TRBJ2-3; D gene uncertain. V gave up 2 bases and J gave up 8 bases, with 11 bases separating them. Germline V gene data show CDR1 as MNHEY and CDR2 as SVGAGI. The CDR3 extends over 13 amino acids. The CDR3 here is CASSYERGRTQYF. DNA for the CDR3: TGTGCCAGCAGTTACGAAAGAGGCCGTACGCAGTATTTT.

The CDR3 DNA reads TGTGCCAGCAGCAAAACGGGGGACAATGAGCAGTTCTTC. Amino acids: CASSKTGDNEQFF. The chain combines TRBV6-4 with TRBJ2-1; weak D call: TRBD2 (6 bases). V dropped 6 bases and J dropped 5 bases, with 11 bases sitting between them. From germline, CDR1 is MRHNA and CDR2 SNTAGT. The CDR3 runs to 13 residues.

This sequence joins TRBV6-1 and TRBJ2-1, with a tentative D call TRBD1 (5 bases). Looked up from germline, CDR1 is MNHNS and CDR2 is SASEGT. This CDR3 has 15 amino acids. V was trimmed by 1 base and J by 6 bases, leaving 13 bases between them. The CDR3 sequence is CASSEGYRYLNEQFF. The CDR3 DNA follows: TGTGCCAGCAGTGAAGGGTACAGGTACCTCAATGAGCAGTTCTTC.

The V and J genes are TRBV7-2 and TRBJ1-1, with D possibly matching TRBD1 (5 bases). The CDR3 length is 15 residues. The V gene's germline CDR1 is SGHTA and CDR2 FQGNSA. Trimming left V 1 base short and J 4 bases short, with 13 bases between. The CDR3 here is CASSLVAGPGTEAFF. As DNA, the CDR3 is TGTGCCAGCAGCTTAGTGGCGGGACCCGGCACTGAAGCTTTCTTT.

Regarding this clone: The sample has other DNA sequences that encode this CDR3 too. J is TRBJ1-1 and V is TRBV9; no clear D. Trimming removed 3 bases from V and 2 bases from J, with 11 bases in between. This CDR3 comprises 14 residues. Looked up from germline, CDR1 is SGDLS and CDR2 is YYNGEE. CDR3 DNA sequence: TGTGCCAGCAGCGCCCAGGCGAGCAACACTGAAGCTTTCTTT. Translating it yields CASSAQASNTEAFF.

The chain uses TRBV7-7 and TRBJ2-2, with D unclear. Germline CDR1 and CDR2: SSHAT and FNYEAQ (reference sequence). Between the trimmed V and J ends, which lost 6 bases and 5 bases, there was a span of 16 bases. The length of the CDR3 is 15 residues. CDR3 residues: CASRPTVTWTGELFF. CDR3 coding DNA: TGTGCCAGCAGACCCACAGTAACTTGGACCGGGGAGCTGTTTTTT.

V is TRBV2 and J is TRBJ1-3; D is ambiguous. The V end lost 2 bases, the J end lost 4 bases, and 3 bases lay between the germline ends. Germline V lookup: CDR1 SNHLY, CDR2 FYNNEI. The CDR3 contains 12 residues. CDR3 nucleotides: TGTGCCAGCAGTGAATCGGGAAACACCATATATTTT. Its protein is CASSESGNTIYF.

The chain recombines TRBV27 with TRBJ2-3; TRBD2 matches at 7 bases. The CDR3 loop spans 16 amino acids. V lost 5 bases, J lost 2 bases, and 10 bases stayed unmatched. Germline V gene sequence: CDR1 MNHEY, CDR2 SMNVEV (reference sequence). CDR3: CASSPAWSGATDTQYF. The CDR3 region has the DNA TGTGCCAGCAGTCCCGCCTGGAGCGGGGCCACAGATACGCAGTATTTT.

J is TRBJ2-2 and V is TRBV30, with D possibly matching TRBD2 (5 bases). This CDR3 spans 14 amino acids. CDR1 GTSNPN and CDR2 SVGIG come from the germline V gene (reference sequence). V gave up 0 bases and J gave up 5 bases, with 10 bases separating them. CDR3 sequence (DNA): TGTGCCTGGAGTGTAACCCGGGAAACCGGGGAGCTGTTTTTT. Amino acid sequence: CAWSVTRETGELFF.

This sequence joins TRBV10-1 and TRBJ2-7, with 7 bases that match TRBD1. CDR3 length: 15 residues. Germline V gene data show CDR1 as WNHNN and CDR2 as SYGVQD (reference sequence). Trimming cost V 3 bases and J 5 bases; bases outside gene matches: 10. This CDR3 is CASSDIRQGIHEQYF. The DNA of the CDR3 is TGCGCCAGCAGTGACATCCGACAGGGTATCCACGAGCAGTACTTC.

The rearrangement uses TRBV20-1 and TRBJ2-1; 14 positions match TRBD2. The V gene end was trimmed by 3 bases and the J gene end by 4 bases; junction bases not matched to a gene: 8. CDR1 is DFQATT and CDR2 is SNEGSKA in the germline V gene (reference sequence). This CDR3 spans 17 amino acids. The CDR3 reads CSASGGLAGAQYNEQFF. DNA for the CDR3: TGCAGTGCTAGTGGGGGACTAGCGGGGGCCCAATACAATGAGCAGTTCTTC.

The V call is TRBV6-5, the J call TRBJ1-2, with a weak D call TRBD1 (5 bases). The CDR3 loop spans 12 amino acids. Germline CDR1 is MNHEY and CDR2 is SVGAGI. Trimming removed 6 bases at V and 7 bases at J, with 12 bases between. The CDR3: CASRGPGGGYTF. The CDR3 nucleotides are TGTGCCAGCAGAGGACCCGGGGGTGGCTACACCTTC.

The chain employs TRBV5-1 and TRBJ1-6; D not certain. CDR3 length: 15 amino acids. V lost 1 base and J 5 bases, leaving 10 bases between the germline ends. In germline, CDR1 is SGHRS, CDR2 YFSETQ. CDR3 protein: CASSLRSENNSPLHF. CDR3 DNA sequence: TGCGCCAGCAGCTTGCGTTCGGAGAATAATTCACCCCTCCACTTT.

The chain carries TRBV19 and TRBJ2-5; 12 bases map to TRBD2. After removal of 3 bases from V and 5 bases from J, the junction contained 4 bases not matched to a gene. This CDR3 is 15 amino acids long. CDR1 and CDR2 from the germline V gene are LNHDA and SQIVND (reference sequence). The CDR3 bases are TGTGCCAGTAGTATTTCTAGCGGGGGGGCCGAGACCCAGTACTTC. It is translated as CASSISSGGAETQYF.

This chain links TRBV6-5 with TRBJ2-1, with 10 nucleotides matching TRBD1. This CDR3 region has 15 residues. Per germline, CDR1 MNHEY and CDR2 SVGAGI. With V trimmed by 4 bases and J by 6 bases, 6 bases remained unmatched. CDR3 bases: TGTGCCAGCAGTTTACTCGGACAGGGGGGCAATGAGCAGTTCTTC. Translating it yields CASSLLGQGGNEQFF.

The chain is built from TRBV5-1 and TRBJ2-7; unclear D gene. CDR1 is SGHRS and CDR2 is YFSETQ in the germline V gene. The CDR3 consists of 14 residues. The V end lost 7 bases, the J end lost 1 base, and 15 bases lay between the germline ends. The CDR3 DNA sequence: TGCGCCAGCTCCTTAGTTGTGTCGTCCTACGAGCAGTACTTC. Its protein product is CASSLVVSSYEQYF.

The rearrangement uses TRBV6-1 and TRBJ1-4; 7 positions match TRBD1. The CDR3 has 15 amino acids. The junction had 2 bases not matched to a gene; V was cut back by 0 bases and J by 4 bases. Germline V gives CDR1 MNHNS, CDR2 SASEGT. CDR3 DNA sequence: TGTGCCAGCAGTGAAGCGGCAGGGGGTAATGAAAAACTGTTTTTT. As protein: CASSEAAGGNEKLFF.

This rearrangement joins TRBV5-6 to TRBJ1-1; D not certain. The CDR3 loop spans 13 amino acids. V lost 0 bases, J lost 4 bases, and 7 bases lay in between. Germline-derived CDR1 and CDR2 are SGHDT and YYEEEE. The CDR3 is CASSLAAVTEAFF. The CDR3 region has the DNA TGTGCCAGCAGCTTGGCGGCGGTCACTGAAGCTTTCTTT.

The chain is built from TRBV4-1 and TRBJ2-3; 13 bases align to TRBD2. Per the germline V gene, CDR1 is MGHRA and CDR2 is YSYEKL. The CDR3 is made up of 17 amino acids. V gave up 0 bases and J gave up 14 bases; unmatched junction bases: 14. This CDR3 reads CASSQDPGTSGGAVWYF. Here the CDR3 DNA reads TGCGCCAGCAGCCAAGATCCGGGCACTAGCGGGGGGGCCGTTTGGTATTTT.

The table lists this clone with a few counts. This chain links TRBV19 with TRBJ1-5; D is perhaps TRBD1 (5 bases). The CDR3 is 14 residues long. V was pared by 3 bases and J by 7 bases, with 13 bases between. CDR1 and CDR2 (germline): LNHDA, SQIVND (reference sequence). The CDR3 DNA reads TGTGCCAGTAGTATTTCTCGGCAGGGCCAGCCCCAGCATTTT. Its translation: CASSISRQGQPQHF.